One sample yielded the 25 T cell receptor beta chains listed below, sequenced in a study of identical twins. TCRdb analysed the 5' RACE reads with MiXCR anew, one entry per CDR3 protein. Of about 690,000 distinct CDR3 sequences in the sample, around 20% were seen once. These data are also associated with another study on T cells expressing NK-cell markers.

What was sequenced was PBMCs. These TCRs come from a woman younger than 35 in good health.

This chain uses TRBV2 with TRBJ2-3; 9 positions agree with TRBD2. J lost 6 bases, V lost 5 bases, and 9 bases had no gene match. This CDR3 has 15 residues. Germline V CDR1 and CDR2: SNHLY, FYNNEI. CDR3 loop: CASSSILAGMDTQYF. CDR3 nucleotide sequence: TGTGCCAGCAGTTCCATACTAGCGGGCATGGATACGCAGTATTTT. Full variable domain (rest looked up from reference TRBV2 and TRBJ2-3): EPEVTQTPSHQVTQMGQEVILRCVPISNHLYFYWYRQILGQKVEFLVSFYNNEISEKSEIFDDQFSVERPDGSNFTLKIRSTKLEDSAMYFCASSSILAGMDTQYFGPGTRLTVL.

This clonotype was observed a handful of times. J is TRBJ1-2 and V is TRBV20-1; D ambiguous. CDR1 is DFQATT and CDR2 is SNEGSKA in the germline V gene (reference sequence). V was pared by 5 bases and J by 0 bases, with 7 bases between. The CDR3 covers 12 residues. CDR3 amino acids: CSAVRANYGYTF. As DNA, the CDR3 is TGCAGTGCTGTCCGGGCTAACTATGGCTACACCTTC.

V and J are TRBV5-1 and TRBJ1-1, with unresolved D. V was shortened by 4 bases and J by 5 bases, with 15 bases between the two germline ends. The germline V gene has CDR1 SGHRS and CDR2 YFSETQ. The CDR3 runs 14 residues. The CDR3 spells CASSPSVSITEAFF. As DNA, the CDR3 is TGCGCCAGCAGCCCCTCGGTCAGCATAACTGAAGCTTTCTTT.

A single count supports this clonotype. The chain has TRBV7-2 and TRBJ2-7; 8 bases are shared with TRBD2. Trimming removed 6 bases from V and 3 bases from J; junction bases left unmatched: 10. The CDR3 contains 15 residues. Per germline, CDR1 SGHTA and CDR2 FQGNSA. Here the CDR3 reads CASRESGGYIYEQYF. CDR3 nucleotides: TGTGCCAGCAGGGAAAGCGGGGGTTATATCTACGAGCAGTACTTC.

The rearrangement uses TRBV11-1 and TRBJ1-2; D is possibly TRBD1 (6 bases). CDR1 SGHAT and CDR2 FQDESV come from the germline V gene (reference sequence). V lost 5 bases and J 4 bases, leaving 26 bases between the germline ends. CDR3 length: 18 amino acids. CDR3 sequence: CASSLWARAQGGGYGYTF. The CDR3 nucleotides read TGTGCCAGCAGCCTTTGGGCCCGAGCCCAGGGAGGGGGCTATGGCTACACCTTC.

This clonotype was observed a handful of times. The chain employs TRBV9 and TRBJ2-5; D may match TRBD1 or TRBD2 (5 bases each). The CDR3 has 14 residues. Trimming left V 3 bases short and J 7 bases short, with 16 bases between. Per the germline V gene, CDR1 is SGDLS and CDR2 is YYNGEE. CDR3 DNA sequence: TGTGCCAGCAGCGGGATGACAGACCGGGGGACCCAGTACTTC. It encodes CASSGMTDRGTQYF.

V is TRBV7-2 and J is TRBJ1-1; no clear D. V lost 6 bases and J 1 base, leaving 12 bases between the germline ends. The CDR3 is 14 residues long. From germline, CDR1 is SGHTA and CDR2 FQGNSA. In nucleotides, the CDR3 is TGTGCCAGCAGTCCGTGGGCGGCGAACACTGAAGCTTTCTTT. As protein: CASSPWAANTEAFF.

This clonotype showed up just a few times. V gene TRBV20-1 combines with J gene TRBJ2-3, with 8 bases matching TRBD2. CDR1 and CDR2 (germline): DFQATT, SNEGSKA (reference sequence). After removal of 7 bases from V and 5 bases from J, the junction contained 8 bases not matched to a gene. The CDR3 sequence is 13 residues long. The CDR3 region is CSEAGGAGDTQYF. As DNA, the CDR3 is TGCAGTGAGGCCGGGGGGGCAGGAGATACGCAGTATTTT.

V usage is TRBV6-1 and J usage is TRBJ2-7; D remains ambiguous. Germline V lookup: CDR1 MNHNS, CDR2 SASEGT. This CDR3 is 17 amino acids long. The germline V and J ends were trimmed by 5 bases and 11 bases, with 31 bases remaining between them. DNA of the CDR3: TGTGCCAGCAGTCCAAGGGCGACATATTTTGATCGGCTGCGCGAGTACTTC. Protein product: CASSPRATYFDRLREYF.

Many counts were recorded for this clonotype. The chain carries TRBV6-2 or TRBV6-3 and TRBJ2-4; 7 bases are a match to TRBD2. The germline CDR1 and CDR2 sequences are MNHEY and SVGEGT. V lost 5 bases, J lost 13 bases, and 17 bases stayed unmatched. CDR3 size: 15 residues. CDR3 sequence: CASSPGTKGEGPQYF. The DNA for the CDR3 is TGTGCCAGCAGTCCCGGGACTAAAGGGGAGGGCCCCCAGTACTTC.

This clonotype was found many times. The chain recombines TRBV5-4 with TRBJ2-1; D is unresolved. Germline V gives CDR1 SGHNT, CDR2 YYREEE (reference sequence). The ends were cut back, 2 bases at V and 7 bases at J, with 7 bases in the middle. The CDR3 is 12 amino acids. The CDR3 reads CASSFEVNEQFF. In nucleotides, the CDR3 is TGTGCCAGCAGCTTTGAAGTAAATGAGCAGTTCTTC.

In this sample, this clonotype turned up a few times. The J gene is TRBJ2-1, the V gene TRBV7-8, with a tentative D call TRBD2 (5 bases). Germline V gene lookup returns CDR1 SGHVS and CDR2 FQNEAQ. This CDR3 spans 14 amino acids. The ends were cut back, 2 bases at V and 6 bases at J, with 11 bases in the middle. The CDR3 is CASSLQDRGNEQFF. The DNA of the CDR3 is TGTGCCAGCAGCTTACAGGATCGGGGCAATGAGCAGTTCTTC.

The chain couples TRBV20-1 to TRBJ2-7, with D hard to call. CDR3 length: 12 amino acids. The germline gives CDR1 DFQATT, CDR2 SNEGSKA (reference sequence). Trimming removed 2 bases at V and 0 bases at J, with 5 bases between. CDR3 in amino acids: CSARSSSYEQYF. The CDR3, as DNA: TGCAGTGCTAGATCCAGCTCCTACGAGCAGTACTTC.

On this clonotype: The junction departs from the called germline gene at one end, perhaps through a read error. The chain combines TRBV6-5 with TRBJ2-7, with D possibly being TRBD2 (6 bases). The CDR3 covers 14 residues. Germline CDR1 and CDR2: MNHEY and SVGAGI. CDR3 sequence: CASSSPTVRGELYF. Written as DNA, the CDR3 is TGTGCCAGCAGTTCCCCAACCGTGCGGGGCGAGCTGTACTTC.

The chain combines TRBV20-1 with TRBJ2-5, with D perhaps TRBD1 or TRBD2 (5 bases each). Germline V lookup: CDR1 DFQATT, CDR2 SNEGSKA (reference sequence). The CDR3 loop spans 14 amino acids. V was trimmed by 6 bases and J by 7 bases, leaving 21 bases between them. Written as DNA, the CDR3 is TGCAGTGCGCAAACCGGGACGGGTCAATGGACCCAGTACTTC. Protein: CSAQTGTGQWTQYF.

This clonotype was seen only a few times. The chain carries TRBV6-5 and TRBJ2-2; 8 bases align to TRBD1. The V gene end was trimmed by 2 bases and the J gene end by 4 bases; junction bases not matched to a gene: 9. The CDR3 totals 17 residues. The germline gives CDR1 MNHEY, CDR2 SVGAGI. This CDR3 reads CASSYTRRTGSTGELFF. In DNA, the CDR3 is TGTGCCAGCAGTTACACCCGCCGGACAGGGAGCACCGGGGAGCTGTTTTTT.

This clonotype has a handful of counts. The chain uses TRBV15 and TRBJ1-6; unclear D gene. This CDR3 has 12 residues. CDR1 is LNHNV, CDR2 YYDKDF, per germline (reference sequence). V was pared by 7 bases and J by 8 bases, with 9 bases between. The CDR3 coding sequence is TGTGCCACCAAGGGTGGGGATTCACCCCTCCACTTT. This sequence encodes CATKGGDSPLHF.

The rearrangement uses TRBV11-2 and TRBJ2-2; no reliable D call. This CDR3 contains 14 residues. Germline V gene sequence: CDR1 SGHAT, CDR2 FQNNGV. V was trimmed by 4 bases and J by 1 base, leaving 7 bases between them. CDR3 DNA: TGTGCCAGCAGCTCCCTTAGGAACACCGGGGAGCTGTTTTTT. It codes for CASSSLRNTGELFF.

This clonotype has only a few counts. The chain links TRBV7-9 to TRBJ2-5; 8 positions match TRBD1. This CDR3 is built from 14 residues. Unmatched junction bases numbered 3, after V lost 5 bases and J lost 1 base. The germline V gene has CDR1 SEHNR and CDR2 FQNEAQ (reference sequence). As DNA, the CDR3 is TGTGCCAGCAGCATACAGGGGGTCCAAGAGACCCAGTACTTC. Translating gives CASSIQGVQETQYF.

This clonotype was detected only a few times. The chain uses TRBV29-1 and TRBJ2-3; perhaps D is TRBD1 or TRBD2 (6 bases each). Germline loops: CDR1 SQVTM, CDR2 ANQGSEA. V lost 0 bases, J lost 9 bases, and 13 bases lay in between. This CDR3 has 13 amino acids. The CDR3 DNA is TGCAGCGTTGAAGAAGGTCGGGGGCAAACGCAGTATTTT. Its protein is CSVEEGRGQTQYF.

This clonotype was seen a few times. The V call is TRBV5-1, the J call TRBJ2-7; TRBD1 is a possible D gene (5 bases). Germline lookup yields CDR1 SGHRS and CDR2 YFSETQ. The V gene lost 3 bases and the J gene lost 2 bases, with 18 bases spanning the gap. This CDR3 region has 16 residues. As DNA, the CDR3 is TGCGCCAGCAGCTCCCTCCCGACAGAGAGCCCCTACGAGCAGTACTTC. As protein: CASSSLPTESPYEQYF.

There are a few counts of this clonotype. The rearrangement uses TRBV29-1 and TRBJ2-1; D gene uncertain. The V end was cut by 4 bases, the J end by 2 bases, with 15 bases between. The CDR3 covers 15 residues. The germline gives CDR1 SQVTM, CDR2 ANQGSEA. CDR3 DNA sequence: TGCAGCGTTGTATGGGTCCTCGACGCCTACAATGAGCAGTTCTTC. Protein sequence: CSVVWVLDAYNEQFF.

J is TRBJ2-5 and V is TRBV20-1; 14 nucleotides align to TRBD2. The germline gives CDR1 DFQATT, CDR2 SNEGSKA (reference sequence). V was pared by 3 bases and J by 5 bases, with 11 bases of the junction left unmatched. This CDR3 has 17 residues. For the CDR3, the DNA is TGCAGTGCTAGGCGCTCGAGGGGACTAGCGGGAGTGGAGACCCAGTACTTC. Translation gives CSARRSRGLAGVETQYF.

The chain joins TRBV12-3 or TRBV12-4 to TRBJ2-1; 8 nucleotides match TRBD1. V lost 3 bases to trimming and J lost 6 bases; unmatched junction nucleotides: 13. This CDR3 is built from 17 residues. CDR3 protein: CASSFFSRTGLVNEQFF. The CDR3, as DNA: TGTGCCAGCAGTTTTTTCTCCCGGACAGGGTTGGTCAATGAGCAGTTCTTC.

The chain is built from TRBV7-9 and TRBJ1-1, with 7 bases identical to TRBD1. Germline lookup yields CDR1 SEHNR and CDR2 FQNEAQ (reference sequence). The V and J ends lost 0 bases and 6 bases, in that order; junction bases with no gene match: 4. CDR3 size: 14 residues. CDR3 nucleotide sequence: TGTGCCAGCAGCTTAGCCCAGACAGGGTCTGAAGCTTTCTTT. Amino acids: CASSLAQTGSEAFF.